These 20 T cell receptor beta chains were sequenced from one sample in a study of blood T cell repertoires in COVID-19. Using immunoSEQ multiplex PCR, the repertoire was profiled, and TCRdb retains in-frame clones only, with some absent. Altogether some 280,000 clones are present, approximately 91% being singletons, with the ten largest covering around an eighth. Sequenced: peripheral blood. Every receptor here comes from a woman in her sixties or seventies with acute or convalescent COVID-19.

The rearrangement joins TRBV10-3 to TRBJ2-1, with TRBD1 matching 8 bases. Germline V CDR1 and CDR2: ENHRY, SYGVKD. CDR3 length: 14 residues. The CDR3, as DNA: TGTTCCACGCGTGGGGACAGGAAAAAAGATGAGCAGTTCTTC. This gives the protein CSTRGDRKKDEQFF.

The table lists this clone with a few counts. The V gene is TRBV10-3, the J gene TRBJ2-2, with 9 bases lining up with TRBD1. Germline CDR1 is ENHRY and CDR2 is SYGVKD. V lost 5 bases to trimming and J lost 5 bases; unmatched junction nucleotides: 3. CDR3 size: 14 residues. The chain's CDR3 is CAISTGTGTGELFF. The CDR3 nucleotides are TGTGCCATCAGTACCGGGACAGGGACCGGGGAGCTGTTTTTT.

Concerning this clone itself: One junction end disagrees with the germline gene, perhaps due to a read error. This chain connects TRBV7-7 to TRBJ2-3, with 8 bases that match TRBD1. Per the germline V gene, CDR1 is SSHAT and CDR2 is FNYEAQ (reference sequence). The CDR3 covers 14 residues. As DNA, the CDR3 is TGTGCTAGCAGCTTAGGACAGGGTTCAGATACGCAGTATTTT. Its translation: CASSLGQGSDTQYF.

This clone was observed a handful of times. The genes are TRBV5-1 and TRBJ2-7, with D perhaps matching TRBD1 (6 bases). CDR3 length: 13 residues. Germline V gene data show CDR1 as SGHRS and CDR2 as YFSETQ. Trimming removed 0 bases from V and 7 bases from J, with 11 bases in between. The DNA of the CDR3 is TGCGCCAGCAGCTTGGGGCAGGGGAAAGAGCAGTACTTC. The encoded protein is CASSLGQGKEQYF.

A single count supports this clone. The chain links TRBV7-9 to TRBJ2-1, with D uncertain. Trimming removed 0 bases from V and 3 bases from J, with 9 bases in between. The CDR3 is 15 amino acids. Germline lookup yields CDR1 SEHNR and CDR2 FQNEAQ (reference sequence). CDR3: CASSLAGALYNEQFF. The CDR3, as DNA: TGTGCCAGCAGCTTAGCGGGCGCCCTCTACAATGAGCAGTTCTTC.

The V and J genes are TRBV10-3 and TRBJ2-7; D is unclear. There are 14 residues in the CDR3. The V gene's germline CDR1 is ENHRY and CDR2 SYGVKD. V gave up 2 bases and J gave up 6 bases, with 14 bases separating them. CDR3 residues: CAISEGSVLSEQYF. CDR3 nucleotides: TGTGCCATCAGTGAGGGCAGTGTCCTTTCCGAGCAGTACTTC.

The V gene is TRBV27, the J gene TRBJ2-5, with unresolved D. Germline values: CDR1 MNHEY, CDR2 SMNVEV (reference sequence). Trimming removed 3 bases from V and 2 bases from J, with 7 bases in between. The CDR3 covers 13 residues. CDR3 residues: CASSFYRQETQYF. The CDR3 region has the DNA TGTGCCAGCAGTTTCTACCGACAAGAGACCCAGTACTTC.

This rearrangement joins TRBV2 to TRBJ2-7; 7 nucleotides agree with TRBD1. Germline CDR1 SNHLY, CDR2 FYNNEI. The junction had 9 bases not matched to a gene; V was cut back by 9 bases and J by 4 bases. The CDR3 sequence is 13 residues long. The CDR3 sequence: CASTRDSDYEQYF. In DNA form, the CDR3 reads TGTGCCAGTACCCGGGACAGCGATTACGAGCAGTACTTC.

The chain recombines TRBV18 with TRBJ2-4; 9 nucleotides align to TRBD2. V shed 3 bases, J shed 2 bases, and the junction held 8 bases outside the gene matches. Germline CDR1 KGHSH, CDR2 LQKENI. This CDR3 is built from 17 residues. The CDR3 sequence is CASSPPAGGPSKNIQYF. The CDR3 nucleotides are TGTGCCAGCTCACCGCCGGCGGGAGGGCCTTCCAAAAACATTCAGTACTTC. Complete variable domain (other parts from reference TRBV18 and TRBJ2-4): NAGVMQNPRHLVRRRGQEARLRCSPMKGHSHVYWYRQLPEEGLKFMVYLQKENIIDESGMPKERFSAEFPKEGPSILRIQQVVRGDSAAYFCASSPPAGGPSKNIQYFGAGTRLSVL.

The V gene is TRBV27, the J gene TRBJ1-2; TRBD1 aligns across 12 bases. Trimming removed 5 bases from V and 5 bases from J; junction bases left unmatched: 12. From germline, CDR1 is MNHEY and CDR2 SMNVEV (reference sequence). The CDR3 loop spans 17 amino acids. Written as DNA, the CDR3 is TGTGCCAGCAGTGCCCGGGACAGGGGGCAGGGGCGGTATGGCTACACCTTC. This sequence encodes CASSARDRGQGRYGYTF.

J is TRBJ2-5 and V is TRBV28; D is perhaps TRBD2 (5 bases). The CDR3 sequence is 13 residues long. Trimming removed 7 bases from V and 2 bases from J, with 11 bases in between. Looked up from germline, CDR1 is MDHEN and CDR2 is SYDVKM. The CDR3, as DNA: TGTGCCAGCATGACGGGGATTCAAGAGACCCAGTACTTC. It translates to CASMTGIQETQYF.

The chain couples TRBV4-1 to TRBJ1-1; TRBD1 is a possible D gene (5 bases). Germline V gives CDR1 MGHRA, CDR2 YSYEKL. This CDR3 is built from 14 residues. V was pared by 0 bases and J by 4 bases, with 9 bases between. The CDR3 nucleotides read TGCGCCAGCAGCCAAGATTTGGGGGGCACTGAAGCTTTCTTT. Its translation is CASSQDLGGTEAFF.

The V and J genes are TRBV5-4 and TRBJ2-2, with 7 bases identical to TRBD1. Germline V gene data show CDR1 as SGHNT and CDR2 as YYREEE (reference sequence). CDR3 size: 14 residues. V lost 5 bases, J lost 1 base, and 2 bases stayed unmatched. The CDR3 loop reads CASRTGWNTGELFF. CDR3 DNA: TGTGCCAGCAGGACAGGGTGGAACACCGGGGAGCTGTTTTTT. Full variable domain (outside the CDR3, taken from reference TRBV5-4 and TRBJ2-2): ETGVTQSPTHLIKTRGQQVTLRCSSQSGHNTVSWYQQALGQGPQFIFQYYREEENGRGNFPPRFSGLQFPNYSSELNVNALELDDSALYLCASRTGWNTGELFFGEGSRLTVL.

The sample holds a few counts of this clone. This chain joins TRBV19 and TRBJ2-7, with D possibly matching TRBD1 (6 bases). Germline values: CDR1 LNHDA, CDR2 SQIVND (reference sequence). Trimming shortened V by 3 bases and J by 0 bases, and 18 bases separated the two germline ends. The CDR3 is made up of 17 amino acids. Here the CDR3 reads CASSISGNPGASYEQYF. As DNA, the CDR3 is TGTGCCAGTAGTATTTCGGGCAACCCAGGGGCCTCCTACGAGCAGTACTTC.

The gene calls are TRBV5-1 and TRBJ2-1; TRBD2 matches 13 bases. Germline V gene sequence: CDR1 SGHRS, CDR2 YFSETQ. J was trimmed by 7 bases and V by 1 base; bases with no gene match: 5. CDR3 length: 16 amino acids. CDR3 protein: CASSLPLAGGLNEQFF. CDR3 nucleotides: TGCGCCAGCAGCTTGCCACTAGCGGGGGGGCTAAATGAGCAGTTCTTC.

This rearrangement joins TRBV20-1 to TRBJ1-6; the D gene is possibly TRBD1 (6 bases). The V gene lost 3 bases and the J gene lost 9 bases, with 12 bases spanning the gap. CDR3 length equals 13 residues. Looked up from germline, CDR1 is DFQATT and CDR2 is SNEGSKA (reference sequence). CDR3 residues: CSASWGHGSPLHF. The CDR3 region has the DNA TGCAGTGCTAGTTGGGGGCACGGTTCACCCCTCCACTTT.

The chain recombines TRBV6-5 with TRBJ1-2; tentative D call: TRBD1 (6 bases). The CDR3 contains 16 residues. Per germline, CDR1 MNHEY and CDR2 SVGAGI. V was pared by 4 bases and J by 6 bases, with 21 bases between. CDR3 protein: CASSFPGTQDSDGYTF. Written as DNA, the CDR3 is TGTGCCAGCAGTTTCCCCGGGACACAGGATTCTGATGGCTACACCTTC.

The chain has TRBV5-5 and TRBJ1-4; 9 nucleotides agree with TRBD1. Germline V gene data show CDR1 as SGHKS and CDR2 as YYEKEE (reference sequence). The junction had 8 bases not matched to a gene; V was cut back by 3 bases and J by 8 bases. The CDR3 has 15 amino acids. The CDR3 spells CASSSNKGQGEKLFF. The CDR3 DNA follows: TGTGCCAGCAGCTCAAACAAAGGACAGGGGGAAAAACTGTTTTTT. Full variable domain (rest looked up from reference TRBV5-5 and TRBJ1-4): DAGVTQSPTHLIKTRGQQVTLRCSPISGHKSVSWYQQVLGQGPQFIFQYYEKEERGRGNFPDRFSARQFPNYSSELNVNALLLGDSALYLCASSSNKGQGEKLFFGSGTQLSVL.

The rearrangement uses TRBV29-1 and TRBJ2-1; TRBD1 aligns across 8 bases. Germline assignment: CDR1 SQVTM and CDR2 ANQGSEA. This CDR3 region has 14 residues. V lost 5 bases, J lost 7 bases, and 10 bases stayed unmatched. The CDR3 loop is CSVSTGTGGNEQFF. CDR3 sequence (DNA): TGCAGCGTTTCTACCGGGACAGGCGGGAATGAGCAGTTCTTC.

J is TRBJ1-3 and V is TRBV29-1; D may be TRBD1 (5 bases). The V end was cut by 5 bases, the J end by 4 bases, with 9 bases between. The CDR3 has 12 residues. CDR1 SQVTM and CDR2 ANQGSEA come from the germline V gene. The CDR3, as DNA: TGCAGCGTTACAGGTAGAGGAAACACCATATATTTT. Its protein is CSVTGRGNTIYF.